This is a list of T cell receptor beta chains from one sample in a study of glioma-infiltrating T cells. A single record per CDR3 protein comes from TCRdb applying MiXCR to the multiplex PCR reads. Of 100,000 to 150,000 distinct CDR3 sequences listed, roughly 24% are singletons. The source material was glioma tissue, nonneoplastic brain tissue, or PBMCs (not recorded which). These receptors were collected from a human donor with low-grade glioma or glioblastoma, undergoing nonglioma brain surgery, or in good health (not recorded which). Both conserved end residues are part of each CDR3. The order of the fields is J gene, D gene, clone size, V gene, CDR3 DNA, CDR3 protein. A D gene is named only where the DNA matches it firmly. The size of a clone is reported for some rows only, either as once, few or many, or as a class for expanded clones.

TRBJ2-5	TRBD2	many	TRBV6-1	TGTGCCAGCAGCCAGACTAGCGGGATGCAAGAGACCCAGTACTTC	CASSQTSGMQETQYF
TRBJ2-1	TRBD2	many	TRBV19	TGTGCCAGTAATCTAGCGGGAGGGCCTCACAATGAGCAGTTCTTC	CASNLAGGPHNEQFF
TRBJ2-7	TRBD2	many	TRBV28	TGTGCCAGCAGTCGGACTAGCGGGAGTCTTGCCCACTACGAGCAGTACTTC	CASSRTSGSLAHYEQYF
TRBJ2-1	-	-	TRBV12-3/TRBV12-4	TGTGCCAGTTCAGAAGGGCGTAGGCCCTACAATGAGCAGTTCTTC	CASSEGRRPYNEQFF
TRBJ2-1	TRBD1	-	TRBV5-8	TGTGCCAGCAGCGTGCACAGGGGCTCCTACAATGAGCAGTTCTTC	CASSVHRGSYNEQFF
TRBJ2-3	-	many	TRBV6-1	TGTGCCAGCAGTCCTGACAACACAGATACGCAGTATTTT	CASSPDNTDTQYF
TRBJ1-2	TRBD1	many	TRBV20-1	TGCAGTGCTCCGACACAGGGGGTGAAACGAGAGGGCTACACCTTC	CSAPTQGVKREGYTF
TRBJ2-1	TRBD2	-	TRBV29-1	TGCAGCGCGAAGACTAGCGGGGGGTACAATGAGCAGTTCTTC	CSAKTSGGYNEQFF
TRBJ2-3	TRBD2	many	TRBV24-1	TGTGCCACCAGAGCGGGAGGTATAGATACGCAGTATTTT	CATRAGGIDTQYF
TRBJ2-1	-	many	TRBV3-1	TGTGCCAGCAGCCAAAAGATAGACTCAGGGGGGACTACGGCCTACAATGAGCAGTTCTTC	CASSQKIDSGGTTAYNEQFF
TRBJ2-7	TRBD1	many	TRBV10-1	TGCGCCAGCAGTGAGGGCGACAGGGGAAGATCCACCGACTCCTACGAGCAGTACTTC	CASSEGDRGRSTDSYEQYF
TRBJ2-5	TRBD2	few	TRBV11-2	TGTGCCAGCAGCTCGGTCGGAAGACTAGCGGGAGGGCTAGCGGAGACCCAGTACTTC	CASSSVGRLAGGLAETQYF
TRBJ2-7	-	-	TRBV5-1	TGCGCCAGCAGTTGGGGGGAAACCTACGAGCAGTACTTC	CASSWGETYEQYF
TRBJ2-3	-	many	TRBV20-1	TGCAGTGCTAGCCGAGGCGGGGGCCGCACAGATACGCAGTATTTT	CSASRGGGRTDTQYF
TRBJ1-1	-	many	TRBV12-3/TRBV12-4	TGTGCCAGCAGTCCCCCGTGGGGCACTGAAGCTTTCTTT	CASSPPWGTEAFF
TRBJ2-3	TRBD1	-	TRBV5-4	TGTGCCAGCAGCCTCCGACAGGGTATCCCAGATACGCAGTATTTT	CASSLRQGIPDTQYF
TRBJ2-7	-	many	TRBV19	TGTGCCAGTAGTATCATGGCCTCCTACGAGCAGTACTTC	CASSIMASYEQYF
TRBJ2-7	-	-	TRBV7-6	TGTGCCAGCAGCCGATCTGCCGCGCTAAACTACGAGCAGTACTTC	CASSRSAALNYEQYF
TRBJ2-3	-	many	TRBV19	TGTGCCAGTAGTGCCCTCGCGAGCGGTAGAGGGCCAGATACGCAGTATTTT	CASSALASGRGPDTQYF
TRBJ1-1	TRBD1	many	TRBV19	TGTGCCAGTAGTATTCTACCGGCCGGGACAGGGGGCATGAACACTGAAGCTTTCTTT	CASSILPAGTGGMNTEAFF
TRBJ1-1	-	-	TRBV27	TGTGCCAGCAGTTTATACCCGACGGAGGTCTCTAAAGCTTTCTTT	CASSLYPTEVSKAFF
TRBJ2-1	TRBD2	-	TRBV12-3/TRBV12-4	TGTGCCAGCAGTCCCCCTAGCGGGAGTCCCCTCTCCAATGAGCAGTTCTTC	CASSPPSGSPLSNEQFF
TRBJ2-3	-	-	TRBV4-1	TGCGCCAGCAGCCAAGACAGGTCCACAGATACGCAGTATTTT	CASSQDRSTDTQYF
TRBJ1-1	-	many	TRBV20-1	TGCAGTGCAAAAGGGGTTGAAGCTTTCTTT	CSAKGVEAFF
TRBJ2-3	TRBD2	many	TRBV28	TGTGCCAGCAGTTTATTGGGGGGGAAAAGCACAGATACGCAGTATTTT	CASSLLGGKSTDTQYF
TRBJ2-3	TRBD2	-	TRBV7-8	TGTGCCAGCAGCTTACTAGCGGTCACAGATACGCAGTATTTT	CASSLLAVTDTQYF
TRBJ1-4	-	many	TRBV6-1	TGTGCCAGCATCTCGGACGGATCTAATGAAAAACTGTTTTTT	CASISDGSNEKLFF
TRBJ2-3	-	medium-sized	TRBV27	TGTGCCAGCAGCCGGAGCACAGATACGCAGTATTTT	CASSRSTDTQYF
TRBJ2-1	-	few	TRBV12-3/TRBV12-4	TGTGCCAGCAGTTCCGGGACTCAGTCCTACAATGGGCAGTTCTTC	CASSSGTQSYNGQFF
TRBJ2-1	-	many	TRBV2	TGTGCCAGCAGGGACTCTTCCCCCTACAATGAGCAGTTCTTC	CASRDSSPYNEQFF
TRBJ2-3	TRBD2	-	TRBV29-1	TGCAGGGGGAGGGAACCGACCACAGATACGCAGTATTTT	CRGREPTTDTQYF
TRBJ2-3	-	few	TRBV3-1	TGTGCCAGCAGCCTATCATATTCCGATACGCAGTATTTT	CASSLSYSDTQYF
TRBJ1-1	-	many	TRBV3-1	TGTGCCAGCAGCCAAGGATCGGGGGCGCGCACTGAAGCTTTCTTT	CASSQGSGARTEAFF
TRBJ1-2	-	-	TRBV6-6	TGTACCAGCAGTCCACCAAAAACGACAGGCTCGCGAGGCTACACCTTC	CTSSPPKTTGSRGYTF
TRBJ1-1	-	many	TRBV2	TGTGCCAGCAGTGGAGCGTCGGGGAACACTGAAGCTTTCTTT	CASSGASGNTEAFF
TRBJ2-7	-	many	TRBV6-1	TGTGCCAGCAGTGCCCAGGGTTACGAGCAGTACTTC	CASSAQGYEQYF
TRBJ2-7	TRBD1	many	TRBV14	TGTGCCAGCAGCCAAGATTCAGGGGGCACTAGGGAGCAGTACTTC	CASSQDSGGTREQYF
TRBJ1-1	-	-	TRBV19	TGTGCCAGTAGTATAAGGCAGGGTGGGACTGCAGCTTTCTTT	CASSIRQGGTAAFF
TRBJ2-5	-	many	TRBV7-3	TGTGCCAGCAGCTTGGGGAATCAAGAGACCCAGTACTTC	CASSLGNQETQYF
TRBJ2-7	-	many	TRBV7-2	TGTGCCAGCAGCTTAGATAAGGGAGGCTTGCGCGAGCAGTACTTC	CASSLDKGGLREQYF
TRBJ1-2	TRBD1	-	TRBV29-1	TGCAACGTTGCAGGCTGGACAGGGGGATTCTATGGCTACACCTTC	CNVAGWTGGFYGYTF
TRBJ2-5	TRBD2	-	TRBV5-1	TGCGCCAGCAGCCAACGACTAGCGGAGGAAGAGACCCAGTACTTC	CASSQRLAEEETQYF
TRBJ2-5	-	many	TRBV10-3	TGTGCCATCAGTACGGGTCAAGAGACCCAGTACTTC	CAISTGQETQYF
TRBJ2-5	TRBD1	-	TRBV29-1	TGCAGCGTTGAAGGCGACAGGGGCAGGGAGACCCAGTACTTC	CSVEGDRGRETQYF
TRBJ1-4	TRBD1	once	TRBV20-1	TGCCGTGCTAGCCCCGGGACAGGGGCTGCCACACTGTTTTTT	CRASPGTGAATLFF
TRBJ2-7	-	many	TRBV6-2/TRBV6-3	TGTGCCAGCAGTTATACATCCCGCGGGAACGAGCAGTACTTC	CASSYTSRGNEQYF
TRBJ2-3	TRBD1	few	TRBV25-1	TGTGCCAGCAGTGATTCTTGGCTCCGACAGGGGGCAAAAGATACGCAGTATTTT	CASSDSWLRQGAKDTQYF
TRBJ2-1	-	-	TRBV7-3	TGTGCCAGCAGTCCCGACCCCTCGGGTGAGCAGTTCTTC	CASSPDPSGEQFF
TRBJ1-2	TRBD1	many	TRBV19	TGTGCCAGTATTAGGGACAGGGCTGCCGGCTACACCTTC	CASIRDRAAGYTF
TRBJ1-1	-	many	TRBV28	TGTGCCAGCAAAGACGGGTACGCTGAAGCTTTCTTT	CASKDGYAEAFF
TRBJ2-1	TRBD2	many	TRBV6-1	TGTGCCAGCAGAGGCCTAGCGGGATCCTACAATGAGCAGTTCTTC	CASRGLAGSYNEQFF
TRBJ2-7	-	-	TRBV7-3	TGTGCCAGCAGCCCGGGGGTAGCGTGTGCCTACGAGCAGTACTTC	CASSPGVACAYEQYF
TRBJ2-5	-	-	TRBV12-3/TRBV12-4	TGTGCCAGCAGTTTCGGTCAGGCTGAGAGCCAGTACTTC	CASSFGQAESQYF
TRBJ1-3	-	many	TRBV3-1	TGTGCCAGCAGCCAAGCGCAGCTCTTCGATGTTGGAAACACCATATATTTT	CASSQAQLFDVGNTIYF
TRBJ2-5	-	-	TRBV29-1	TGCAGCGTTGCCATAGAGTCCCAGTACTTC	CSVAIESQYF